The following is a TCR beta chain sequence with its context. This sample was included in a study of OX40 agonist ivuxolimab in advanced cancers. V was trimmed by 6 bases and J by 2 bases, leaving 10 bases between them. Germline V lookup: CDR1 MGHDK, CDR2 SYGVNS. The CDR3 has 13 amino acids. TCRdb's table, derived via immunoSEQ multiplex PCR, lists solely in-frame clones and lacks some. The sample consists of fewer than 45,000 clones, roughly 91% of them appearing once. The chain joins TRBV25-1 to TRBJ1-2, with D possibly TRBD1 on 6 matching bases. The clonotype originates from an adult with an advanced solid tumor such as melanoma, head and neck, liver or kidney cancer. The sample was CD4+ or CD8+ T cells sorted from blood, taken in a trial of the OX40 agonist ivuxolimab. For the CDR3, the DNA is TGTGCCAGCAGACTAGGACAGAACTATGGCTACACCTTC. Translating gives CASRLGQNYGYTF.